The sequence of this TCR beta chain was determined in a study of T-cell memory formation after mild COVID-19. In TCRdb, the 5' RACE reads were re-called with MiXCR into one record per CDR3 protein. Among roughly 550,000 distinct CDR3 sequences listed, 20% were seen once. Study findings and constraints: Clones contracting day 15 to 85 were balanced CD4/CD8; later expanders leaned CD4+. Shrinking CD4+ clones resided mostly in CM and EM, and CD8+ ones in EMRA.

Regarding this clonotype: Its antigen remains unknown.

V lost 0 bases to trimming and J lost 4 bases, with 11 bases between them. The CDR3 spans 15 residues. Germline CDR1 LNHNV, CDR2 YYDKDF (reference sequence). This clonotype was obtained from an adult woman who had mild COVID-19 (a few samples of this study predate the infection). Cell type and time point are not known. The sequencing input was PBMCs or a T cell subset sorted from them (not recorded which). The chain joins TRBV15 to TRBJ2-3; no definite D call. CDR3 protein: CATSRELGVSDTQYF. The CDR3 DNA sequence: TGTGCCACCAGCAGAGAATTGGGTGTTTCAGATACGCAGTATTTT.